This T cell receptor beta chain was identified during a study of T cell repertoires in cytomegalovirus infection. As for the study in general: It can be stated that public TCR beta signatures indicated CMV infection as well as a matching HLA type.

The table lists this clonotype with many counts. Antigen specificity is unknown. V lost 2 bases, J lost 0 bases, and 7 bases lay in between. CDR3 length: 14 amino acids. TCRdb passed the reads through MiXCR, listing each CDR3 protein once. The sample lists under 50,000 distinct CDR3 sequences, about 20% occurring once. Study outcomes and limitations: Public TCR beta family frequency separated CMV-and-HLA carriers, including in an independent cohort. In two of eight donors, the top clonotype was HLA-C-restricted CMV-specific.

This chain joins TRBV12-3 or TRBV12-4 and TRBJ1-2; D gene ambiguous. Sequencing used PBMCs, sequenced either directly or after in vitro stimulation (not recorded which). The sequence derives from a human donor in good health (CMV status not recorded). Some clones in this sample may be carry-over from other donors' samples. The CDR3 nucleotides read TGTGCCAGCAGTTTATACAGTTCTAACTATGGCTACACCTTC. Its translation: CASSLYSSNYGYTF.